This TCR beta chain was obtained from a study of T-cell memory formation after mild COVID-19 (TCRdb year 2021). About the full investigation: TCR sequence clusters from the two donors were largely donor specific. In a couple of donors, T-cell clones that expanded and contracted after mild COVID-19 were tracked by sequencing TCRalpha and TCRbeta repertoires over time. The cohort comprised two young, previously healthy adult volunteers, one female and one male.

Ficoll-Paque density gradient centrifugation was the method used to isolate PBMCs. The instrument was an Illumina NovaSeq 6000. TCRalpha and TCRbeta cDNA libraries were constructed by 5'RACE with constant-segment primers, with sample barcodes and unique molecular identifiers being introduced. RNA was extracted from every sample with Trizol reagent. Library amplification was performed in two PCR steps, and a second sample barcode and Illumina TruSeq adapters were introduced in the second step. The libraries were sequenced on an Illumina NovaSeq using 2 x 150 bp paired-end reads. As for how the authors treated the data: The reads were demultiplexed and collapsed into UMI-guided consensus sequences using migec v1.2.7. Using mixcr v2.1.11, UMI consensuses were aligned to TRA and TRB V and J templates and then assembled into clonotypes. Clonotypes were classified as expanded or contracted when called significant by both edgeR and NoisET, with noise models trained on biological replicates. edgeR calls used a false discovery rate-adjusted p below 0.01 and a log2 fold-change threshold of 1. As an exploratory analysis of dynamics, max-normalized trajectories of the 1000 most abundant clonotypes were examined with PCA combined with hierarchical clustering. Separately sequenced CD4+ and CD8+ repertoires were used to assign a CD4 or CD8 phenotype to each responding clone. TCRdb cleaned the public reads at Q25 with fastp, built clones with MiXCR and kept in-frame beta chains. Each entry is one CDR3 protein sequence, shown with its most common DNA and genes. These V and J calls originate from TCRdb's pipeline instead of the authors' own analysis. In all, the sample holds fewer than 200,000 distinct CDR3 sequences, and 20% to 25% of those were seen once. The leading ten clones occupy about 21% of the sample.

Paper-wide results and their limitations: Clones that contracted from day 15 to 85 showed balanced CD4/CD8 phenotypes, whereas a second wave of clones that expanded from day 15 to 37 leaned towards CD4+. SARS-CoV-2 specificity of the second-wave clones peaking on day 37 was not confirmed. Some responding clones were detected in pre-infection memory, which suggested that pre-existing cross-reactive memory T cells had joined the SARS-CoV-2 response. Only two mild cases were covered by the study, and larger cohorts that include severe cases with pre-infection samples were considered necessary. Contracting CD4+ clones turned up mainly in the CM and EM memory subsets, whereas EMRA was where CD8+ clones were enriched.

The CDR3, cysteine through phenylalanine, is 15 amino acids long. The entry retains the CDR3 DNA only, 45 bases that are in frame from base 1. Trimming removed 3 bases from V and 3 bases from J, leaving 12 bases between the germline ends. CDR1 KGHDR and CDR2 SFDVKD were looked up in the germline V gene. Note on this clonotype: Its antigen is still unknown. Base qualities are not at hand, and no much larger clone is one base apart.

The origin of this receptor is an adult woman who had mild COVID-19 (a few samples of this study predate the infection). The sample titles of this study are shuffled in the database, so cell type and time point are left out; the donor was told from shared clones. Material for sequencing was PBMCs or a T cell subset sorted from them (not recorded which). The chain was built from TRBV24-1 and TRBJ2-3, and TRBD1 may be the D gene, going by 6 matching bases. The CDR3 protein: CATSDQGQNTDTQYF. The bases read TGTGCCACCAGTGATCAAGGACAGAATACAGATACGCAGTATTTT.